Listed here is a single T cell receptor (beta chain). This CDR3 is built from 14 residues. V lost 7 bases and J lost 7; bases outside the gene matches: 2. CDR1 SGHVS and CDR2 FQNEAQ come from the germline V gene. The source of the sample is a study of T-cell memory formation after mild COVID-19. A single record per CDR3 protein comes from TCRdb applying MiXCR to the 5' RACE reads. The sample has under 300,000 distinct CDR3 sequences, 8.2% seen once. This clonotype was sampled from a man aged 18 to 30 who had mild COVID-19 (a few samples of this study predate the infection). Cell type and time point are not known. The sequencing input was PBMCs or a T cell subset sorted from them (not recorded which). This rearrangement joins TRBV7-8 to TRBJ1-6; 12 nucleotides line up with TRBD1. The CDR3 region is CASKGQGANSPLHF. CDR3 in DNA: TGTGCCAGCAAGGGACAGGGGGCCAATTCACCCCTCCACTTT.